This passage covers 11 T cell receptor beta chains from one sample sequenced in a study of PD-L1 blockade in urothelial cancer. Time point meaning: pretreatment peripheral blood. Sequenced by immunoSEQ multiplex PCR; TCRdb stores in-frame clones only, minus some. The profile covers about 76,000 clones, with roughly 88% appearing a single time and over 4% taken by the ten largest. The specimen was PBMCs, collected around atezolizumab (anti-PD-L1) treatment. These receptors all come from a man aged 65 to 85 with urothelial cancer.

The chain recombines TRBV2 with TRBJ1-2, with D perhaps matching TRBD1 (6 bases). Trimming removed 0 bases at V and 5 bases at J, with 19 bases between. The V gene's germline CDR1 is SNHLY and CDR2 FYNNEI. The CDR3 is made up of 17 amino acids. CDR3 bases: TGTGCCAGCAGTGAAGCGCTTCTATGGGACACAGATTATGGCTACACCTTC. This encodes CASSEALLWDTDYGYTF. The variable domain in full, with the rest retrieved from reference TRBV2 and TRBJ1-2, is EPEVTQTPSHQVTQMGQEVILRCVPISNHLYFYWYRQILGQKVEFLVSFYNNEISEKSEIFDDQFSVERPDGSNFTLKIRSTKLEDSAMYFCASSEALLWDTDYGYTFGSGTRLTVV.

This clone was seen repeatedly, ten times or more. The chain links TRBV19 to TRBJ2-2; no clear D. The CDR3 totals 12 residues. Germline CDR1 LNHDA, CDR2 SQIVND (reference sequence). The germline V and J ends were trimmed by 4 bases and 6 bases, with 6 bases remaining between them. DNA of the CDR3: TGTGCCAGTAGTACCCTCTCCGGGGAGCTGTTTTTT. It translates to CASSTLSGELFF.

For this clone: Lacking the conserved final phenylalanine or tryptophan, this CDR3 likely reflects a read error. It is unclear where the CDR3 begins or ends on the DNA, so no DNA is shown, and the CDR3 is as TCRdb lists it. The rearrangement joins TRBV9 to TRBJ1-1; the D call of TRBD1 is as the table states it, not checked on the DNA. Germline values: CDR1 SGDLS, CDR2 YYNGEE. Inclusive of both ends, the CDR3 amounts to 8 amino acids. CDR3 region: CASSPRQG.

The chain is built from TRBV6-1 and TRBJ1-5; 10 positions match TRBD1. There are 14 residues in the CDR3. With 4 bases clipped from V and 7 bases from J, the junction kept 4 bases outside the gene matches. CDR1 MNHNS and CDR2 SASEGT come from the germline V gene. The CDR3 nucleotides read TGTGCCAGCAGTGGACAGGGGGCTCGCCAGCCCCAGCATTTT. Translated, it gives CASSGQGARQPQHF.

The chain uses TRBV5-5 and TRBJ2-1, with 14 bases matching TRBD2. J gave up 6 bases and V 5 bases, and 7 bases lay outside the gene matches. The CDR3 extends over 16 amino acids. Germline V gene data show CDR1 as SGHKS and CDR2 as YYEKEE (reference sequence). The CDR3 nucleotides are TGTGCCAGCAGTCCGGGACTAGCGGGAGCCTTCAATGAGCAGTTCTTC. This codes for CASSPGLAGAFNEQFF.

The V call is TRBV5-6, the J call TRBJ2-3; unclear D gene. The CDR3 is 13 residues long. Per germline, CDR1 SGHDT and CDR2 YYEEEE. V lost 3 bases and J 2 bases, leaving 7 bases between the germline ends. The CDR3 loop reads CASSWPSTDTQYF. For the CDR3, the DNA is TGTGCCAGCAGCTGGCCATCCACAGATACGCAGTATTTT.

The rearrangement uses TRBV6-5 and TRBJ1-1; D possibly corresponds to TRBD1 (6 bases). Trimming removed 5 bases at V and 5 bases at J, with 15 bases between. The CDR3 runs to 14 residues. In germline, CDR1 is MNHEY, CDR2 SVGAGI. The CDR3 protein is CASSRGGAKTEAFF. The CDR3 region has the DNA TGTGCCAGCAGTCGAGGGGGGGCTAAGACTGAAGCTTTCTTT.

The chain couples TRBV2 to TRBJ2-7; 11 bases map to TRBD1. Germline CDR1 and CDR2: SNHLY and FYNNEI. CDR3 length equals 14 residues. Trimming removed 3 bases from V and 5 bases from J; junction bases left unmatched: 3. CDR3 DNA sequence: TGTGCCAGCAGTGAGTGGGACAGGGGGAACGAGCAGTACTTC. Translation: CASSEWDRGNEQYF.

This chain connects TRBV19 to TRBJ2-3; 11 bases are a match to TRBD2. J gave up 2 bases and V 4 bases, and 11 bases lay outside the gene matches. The germline gives CDR1 LNHDA, CDR2 SQIVND (reference sequence). This CDR3 has 18 residues. CDR3 sequence reads: CASSTLFRTSGFTDTQYF. CDR3 coding DNA: TGTGCCAGTAGTACACTATTCAGGACTAGCGGGTTCACAGATACGCAGTATTTT.

This chain connects TRBV5-8 to TRBJ1-3; possible D gene TRBD1, 5 bases. CDR1 and CDR2 (germline): SGHTS, YDEGEE. V lost 2 bases to trimming and J lost 8 bases, with 11 bases between them. This CDR3 comprises 13 residues. CDR3 DNA sequence: TGTGCCAGCAGCTTAATCTTCAGGGACACCATATATTTT. Translation: CASSLIFRDTIYF.

The chain links TRBV28 to TRBJ1-2, with TRBD1 identical over 7 bases. V trimming: 5 bases; J trimming: 5 bases; junction bases outside the gene matches: 8. Germline values: CDR1 MDHEN, CDR2 SYDVKM. CDR3 length: 14 residues. DNA of the CDR3: TGTGCCAGCAGTCCCCGGGACAGTCTTTATGGCTACACCTTC. Amino acid sequence: CASSPRDSLYGYTF.